A single sample is the source of the 7 T cell receptor beta chains below, sequenced in a study of identical twins. TCRdb re-called the 5' RACE reads through MiXCR, storing one row per CDR3 protein. The table includes a few hundred thousand distinct CDR3 sequences, around 9.6% detected once. The same data also contributed to another study, on yellow fever vaccine responses in identical twins.

The sample taken for sequencing was PBMCs. Receptors originate from a woman aged 18-29 years in good health.

The CDR3 bases are TGCAGTGCTAGAGCGCCCTTAGGTTCACCCCTCCACTTT. Protein: CSARAPLGSPLHF. The chain is built from TRBV20-1 and TRBJ1-6, with D uncertain. With 1 base removed from V and 9 bases from J, the gap between germline ends came to 10 bases. The CDR3 is 13 residues long. The germline V gene has CDR1 DFQATT and CDR2 SNEGSKA (reference sequence).

As concerns this clonotype: One junction end disagrees with the germline gene, perhaps due to a read error. The CDR3 sequence: CASSLAPGGLNEKPFF. The CDR3 DNA reads TGTGCCAGCAGCTTAGCCCCCGGGGGATTGAATGAAAAACCGTTTTTT. V is TRBV7-2 and J is TRBJ1-4; a weak D match, TRBD1 (5 bases). This CDR3 spans 16 amino acids. Germline CDR1 and CDR2: SGHTA and FQGNSA.

The gene calls are TRBV27 and TRBJ2-1, with a weak D call TRBD1 (6 bases). The V and J ends lost 6 bases and 3 bases respectively, with 12 bases between them. CDR3 length equals 14 residues. Germline assignment: CDR1 MNHEY and CDR2 SMNVEV (reference sequence). The CDR3 region has the DNA TGTGCCAGCAGCCAAACAGGGTTCTACAATGAGCAGTTCTTC. The encoded protein is CASSQTGFYNEQFF.

The chain joins TRBV12-3 or TRBV12-4 to TRBJ1-1; D gene unclear. V was cut by 6 bases and J by 5 bases, with 10 bases left in between. The CDR3 is 12 residues long. Here the CDR3 reads CASRLTATEAFF. The CDR3, as DNA: TGTGCCAGCAGGCTAACAGCGACTGAAGCTTTCTTT.

This clonotype has ten or more counts. This chain joins TRBV5-1 and TRBJ2-7; TRBD1 is a possible D gene (6 bases). The CDR3 totals 14 residues. Germline values: CDR1 SGHRS, CDR2 YFSETQ. Trimming left V 0 bases short and J 2 bases short, with 9 bases between. The CDR3 region has the DNA TGCGCCAGCAGCTTGGAACAGGGTGCCTACGAGCAGTACTTC. It translates to CASSLEQGAYEQYF.

This clonotype was found a few times. The chain combines TRBV30 with TRBJ1-1, with 10 positions matching TRBD1. V was clipped by 5 bases and J by 4 bases; unmatched bases: 4. The CDR3 contains 13 residues. Germline-derived CDR1 and CDR2 are GTSNPN and SVGIG (reference sequence). In DNA form, the CDR3 reads TGTGCCTGGGACAGGGGGCGCGGCACTGAAGCTTTCTTT. As protein: CAWDRGRGTEAFF.

On this clonotype itself: A read error may produce the germline difference seen at one junction end. V is TRBV12-3 or TRBV12-4 and J is TRBJ2-5; 8 bases are a match to TRBD2. The CDR3 is 18 residues long. The DNA for the CDR3 is TGTGCCAGCTGTTTGGCGGCTCTCCGGGCGGGGGGCGCGGAGACCCAGTACTTC. The encoded protein is CASCLAALRAGGAETQYF.